Many counts were recorded for the clone carrying this TCR beta chain. Antigen unknown. The CDR3 has 16 residues. Germline lookup yields CDR1 SGHTA and CDR2 FQGTGA. The V end was cut by 5 bases, the J end by 9 bases, with 20 bases between. This specimen belongs to a study of early T cells in non-severe SARS-CoV-2 infection. Study information: Sequenced bulk RNA came from whole blood that was unsorted, and chains were unpaired.

Unique molecular identifiers were added to individual cDNA molecules. Each CDR3 protein is one row after TCRdb ran MiXCR on the 5' RACE reads. The sample holds tens of thousands of distinct CDR3 sequences, about 10% seen once. Overall study results and limits: VDJdb-based matching was biased toward anti-spike CD8 responses and missed private and CD4 specificities.

The sample comprised whole blood. This TCR came from an adult who was a healthcare worker with PCR-confirmed SARS-CoV-2 infection or an uninfected control (not recorded which). The J gene is TRBJ1-6, the V gene TRBV7-3, with a possible D match to TRBD1 (6 bases). Written as DNA, the CDR3 is TGTGCCAGCAGCCCCGGGTGGAGGGGGAAGGGTTCACCCCTCCACTTT. Translation gives CASSPGWRGKGSPLHF. The full variable domain, with the rest looked up from reference TRBV7-3 and TRBJ1-6, is GAGVSQTPSNKVTEKGKYVELRCDPISGHTALYWYRQSLGQGPEFLIYFQGTGAADDSGLPNDRFFAVRPEGSVSTLKIQRTERGDSAVYLCASSPGWRGKGSPLHFGNGTRLTVT.